Each of the 28 T cell receptor beta chains below was sequenced from the same sample in a study of radiation and T cells in renal cell carcinoma. Time point in this sample: baseline pretreatment blood. Treatment of the sample: 15 Gy SBRT to primary tumor, nephrectomy 4 weeks later. The table came from immunoSEQ multiplex PCR; TCRdb's copy has only in-frame clones and leaves some out. The table includes tens of thousands of clones, about four fifths detected once. The material sequenced was blood, taken from a patient whose treatment included radiotherapy and nephrectomy. These receptors were taken from a man aged 60 to 69 with renal cell carcinoma.

This clone came up once. The V and J genes are TRBV7-2 and TRBJ2-5; D unresolved. The CDR3 has 14 residues. V dropped 5 bases and J dropped 1 base, with 11 bases sitting between them. Germline CDR1 reads SGHTA; CDR2 reads FQGNSA. The CDR3 protein is CASSRALGQETQYF. The CDR3 region has the DNA TGTGCCAGCAGCCGAGCCCTCGGCCAAGAGACCCAGTACTTC.

The chain recombines TRBV11-3 with TRBJ2-5; possible D gene TRBD2, 5 bases. Trimming took 0 bases from V and 1 from J, leaving 12 bases between them. CDR1 SGHNT and CDR2 YENEEA come from the germline V gene. This CDR3 has 16 amino acids. Here the CDR3 reads CASSLDHGLGQETQYF. The CDR3 nucleotides are TGTGCCAGCAGCTTAGATCACGGACTGGGCCAAGAGACCCAGTACTTC. Variable domain in full (rest from reference TRBV11-3 and TRBJ2-5): EAGVVQSPRYKIIEKKQPVAFWCNPISGHNTLYWYLQNLGQGPELLIRYENEEAVDDSQLPKDRFSAERLKGVDSTLKIQPAELGDSAVYLCASSLDHGLGQETQYFGPGTRLLVL.

The gene calls are TRBV11-3 and TRBJ2-5; D is uncertain. Germline loops: CDR1 SGHNT, CDR2 YENEEA. V shed 1 base and J shed 5 bases, with 14 bases lying between them. This CDR3 region has 15 residues. The CDR3 region has the DNA TGTGCCAGCAGCTTAGGGGCAGGAACTTCCGAGACCCAGTACTTC. It encodes CASSLGAGTSETQYF.

The rearrangement joins TRBV5-4 to TRBJ1-2; D remains ambiguous. Trimming shortened V by 2 bases and J by 5 bases, and 7 bases separated the two germline ends. This CDR3 region has 12 residues. Germline V gene data show CDR1 as SGHNT and CDR2 as YYREEE (reference sequence). The CDR3 sequence: CASSFYGYGYTF. CDR3 coding DNA: TGTGCCAGCAGCTTCTATGGGTATGGCTACACCTTC.

V is TRBV27 and J is TRBJ2-2; D is uncertain. Germline CDR1 and CDR2: MNHEY and SMNVEV (reference sequence). Trimming pared 3 bases from V and 6 bases from J, leaving 8 bases between. The CDR3 totals 13 residues. The CDR3: CASSFSDPGELFF. The CDR3 DNA reads TGTGCCAGCAGTTTTAGTGACCCCGGGGAGCTGTTTTTT.

The genes are TRBV10-1 and TRBJ2-3; possibly TRBD2 for D (6 bases). Germline V gives CDR1 WNHNN, CDR2 SYGVQD (reference sequence). The CDR3 covers 13 residues. The CDR3 DNA reads TGCGCTACCCTCGACGGGGGTAGCAATACGCAGTATTTT. Amino acid sequence: CATLDGGSNTQYF.

This clone has more than one count but fewer than ten. This chain connects TRBV6-1 to TRBJ1-1; weak D call: TRBD1 (6 bases). The V gene lost 11 bases and the J gene lost 2 bases, with 12 bases spanning the gap. This CDR3 has 12 amino acids. Germline V CDR1 and CDR2: MNHNS, SASEGT. The chain's CDR3 is CAAGTPNTEAFF. The CDR3 DNA reads as TGTGCCGCTGGGACACCTAACACTGAAGCTTTCTTT.

By sample share, this clone is medium-sized. The chain recombines TRBV4-2 with TRBJ2-6; D unclear. The CDR3 runs 16 residues. CDR1 and CDR2 (germline): LGHNA, YNFKEQ. With 0 bases removed from V and 0 bases from J, the gap between germline ends came to 6 bases. The DNA of the CDR3 is TGTGCCAGCAGCCAAGATCACAGCTCTGGGGCCAACGTCCTGACTTTC. Translation: CASSQDHSSGANVLTF.

The rearrangement joins TRBV5-1 to TRBJ2-1, with TRBD2 matching over 9 bases. Looked up from germline, CDR1 is SGHRS and CDR2 is YFSETQ. The CDR3 is made up of 16 amino acids. V lost 3 bases to trimming and J lost 9 bases; unmatched junction nucleotides: 13. The CDR3 loop is CASSSSGGRAGGEQFF. The CDR3 nucleotides are TGCGCCAGCAGCTCCTCCGGCGGGAGGGCCGGGGGTGAGCAGTTCTTC.

The chain combines TRBV28 with TRBJ2-2; possibly TRBD2 for D (6 bases). The CDR3 spans 16 residues. Germline V gives CDR1 MDHEN, CDR2 SYDVKM. The ends were cut back, 4 bases at V and 2 bases at J, with 14 bases in the middle. CDR3 sequence: CASSWARDLNTGELFF. The CDR3 DNA is TGTGCCAGCAGTTGGGCGCGGGACCTCAACACCGGGGAGCTGTTTTTT.

The chain couples TRBV28 to TRBJ2-7, with D uncertain. Looked up from germline, CDR1 is MDHEN and CDR2 is SYDVKM. Trimming took off 7 bases at V and 2 bases at J, with 9 bases between the two ends. The CDR3 is 12 amino acids. CDR3 sequence reads: CASTLGAYEQYF. CDR3 in DNA: TGTGCCAGCACCCTTGGAGCCTACGAGCAGTACTTC.

The chain joins TRBV7-8 to TRBJ2-1; D is uncertain. This CDR3 has 17 residues. V lost 1 base and J 2 bases, leaving 15 bases between the germline ends. The V gene's germline CDR1 is SGHVS and CDR2 FQNEAQ. Here the CDR3 reads CASSLGFRVGPYNEQFF. CDR3 DNA: TGTGCCAGCAGCTTAGGGTTCCGGGTGGGCCCCTACAATGAGCAGTTCTTC.

The table lists this clone with a count of one. The chain has TRBV5-1 and TRBJ2-5, with 9 positions matching TRBD1. The germline V gene encodes CDR1 SGHRS and CDR2 YFSETQ. V lost 4 bases and J lost 5; bases outside the gene matches: 6. This CDR3 has 14 amino acids. DNA for the CDR3: TGCGCCAGCAGCCCCTTGACAGGGGGGGAGACCCAGTACTTC. The encoded protein is CASSPLTGGETQYF.

The rearrangement links TRBV6-5 to TRBJ1-5; no firm D call. Germline V gives CDR1 MNHEY, CDR2 SVGAGI. The CDR3 covers 15 residues. Trimming removed 8 bases at V and 0 bases at J, with 14 bases between. CDR3 DNA sequence: TGTGCCAGCGGGTCTGGCAGTTATAGCAATCAGCCCCAGCATTTT. This codes for CASGSGSYSNQPQHF.

V usage is TRBV4-1 and J usage is TRBJ1-3; possible D gene TRBD1, 6 bases. The CDR3 totals 15 residues. In germline, CDR1 is MGHRA, CDR2 YSYEKL. The V gene lost 0 bases and the J gene lost 4 bases, with 10 bases spanning the gap. CDR3 residues: CASSQEQGMGNTIYF. CDR3 coding DNA: TGCGCCAGCAGCCAAGAACAGGGCATGGGAAACACCATATATTTT.

This clone was counted a single time. The chain uses TRBV6-4 and TRBJ2-5; TRBD1 aligns across 10 bases. The V gene end was trimmed by 7 bases and the J gene end by 5 bases; junction bases not matched to a gene: 13. Germline V lookup: CDR1 MRHNA, CDR2 SNTAGT. CDR3 length equals 16 residues. The chain's CDR3 is CASTPPGTGDEETQYF. CDR3 sequence (DNA): TGTGCCAGCACCCCACCCGGGACAGGGGATGAGGAGACCCAGTACTTC.

The CDR3 reads CASSSSMKGPYEQYF. CDR3 DNA sequence: TGTGCCAGCAGCTCTTCCATGAAGGGGCCCTACGAGCAGTACTTC. This chain links TRBV7-9 with TRBJ2-7; weak D call: TRBD1 (5 bases). V was shortened by 4 bases and J by 2 bases, with 15 bases between the two germline ends. Per germline, CDR1 SEHNR and CDR2 FQNEAQ (reference sequence). The CDR3 runs 15 residues.

The chain recombines TRBV11-2 with TRBJ1-1, with TRBD1 as a possible D gene (6 bases). Germline V gives CDR1 SGHAT, CDR2 FQNNGV. The V end was cut by 4 bases, the J end by 6 bases, with 18 bases between. The CDR3 is 15 amino acids. The CDR3 bases are TGTGCCAGCAGCTCCCACAGGGTAGGCGAGGCTGAAGCTTTCTTT. Translated: CASSSHRVGEAEAFF. Combining the CDR3 with reference TRBV11-2 and TRBJ1-1 gives the whole variable domain EAGVAQSPRYKIIEKRQSVAFWCNPISGHATLYWYQQILGQGPKLLIQFQNNGVVDDSQLPKDRFSAERLKGVDSTLKIQPAKLEDSAVYLCASSSHRVGEAEAFFGQGTRLTVV.

This clone turned up a few times. The chain couples TRBV7-2 to TRBJ1-2; tentative D call: TRBD1 (5 bases). The CDR3 contains 17 residues. V was clipped by 5 bases and J by 1 base, with 20 bases between them. Germline V gene sequence: CDR1 SGHTA, CDR2 FQGNSA. The CDR3 region has the DNA TGTGCCAGCAGCGAATTCCCAGGGCTGGGCCTTAACTATGGCTACACCTTC. As protein: CASSEFPGLGLNYGYTF.

The chain has TRBV28 and TRBJ2-7, with D unresolved. V lost 2 bases and J lost 2, with 7 bases in between. The length of the CDR3 is 13 residues. CDR1 is MDHEN and CDR2 is SYDVKM in the germline V gene. The DNA of the CDR3 is TGTGCCAGCAGTTTAAGCCAGACCTACGAGCAGTACTTC. The encoded protein is CASSLSQTYEQYF.

The chain is built from TRBV19 and TRBJ1-5, with a weak D call TRBD1 (6 bases). V dropped 3 bases and J dropped 5 bases, with 11 bases sitting between them. The CDR3 has 14 amino acids. CDR1 is LNHDA and CDR2 is SQIVND in the germline V gene (reference sequence). This chain's CDR3 is CASSMTGQHQPQHF. As DNA, the CDR3 is TGTGCCAGTAGTATGACAGGCCAGCATCAGCCCCAGCATTTT.

The chain uses TRBV7-9 and TRBJ2-5, with TRBD1 as a possible D gene (6 bases). Per the germline V gene, CDR1 is SEHNR and CDR2 is FQNEAQ (reference sequence). Trimming left V 3 bases short and J 2 bases short, with 10 bases between. CDR3 size: 14 residues. The CDR3 is CASSFSGQQETQYF. CDR3 DNA: TGTGCCAGCAGCTTTTCTGGACAGCAAGAGACCCAGTACTTC.

About this clone itself: The junction departs from germline at one end; a sequencing error may be responsible. This chain joins TRBV7-2 and TRBJ1-2, with 7 bases aligning to TRBD1. The CDR3 totals 16 residues. CDR1 is SGHTA and CDR2 is FQGNSA in the germline V gene. The CDR3 spells CASSLASERTGYGYTF. The CDR3 DNA reads TGTGCCAGCAGCTTAGCAAGTGAACGGACAGGCTATGGCTATACCTTC.

This clone was recorded once. This rearrangement joins TRBV21-1 to TRBJ2-1; the tabulated D call, TRBD2, remains unverified against the DNA. TRBV21-1 corresponds to a pseudogene. This CDR3 contains 15 residues. Written as DNA, the CDR3 is TGTGCCAGCAGCAAATGTGGTCACCGAGCCCCTGGGCAGTTCTTC. It yields the protein CASSKCGHRAPGQFF.

The chain links TRBV9 to TRBJ2-3; D uncertain. CDR1 and CDR2 from the germline V gene are SGDLS and YYNGEE. This CDR3 is built from 12 residues. Trimming took 0 bases from V and 3 from J, leaving 2 bases between them. CDR3 region: CASSVGTDTQYF. CDR3 DNA sequence: TGTGCCAGCAGCGTAGGGACAGATACGCAGTATTTT.

The V and J genes are TRBV28 and TRBJ1-2, with no clear D. The germline V and J ends were trimmed by 4 bases and 6 bases, with 24 bases remaining between them. This CDR3 spans 17 amino acids. The germline gives CDR1 MDHEN, CDR2 SYDVKM. The CDR3 loop is CASSSLTLEALLNGYTF. CDR3 sequence (DNA): TGTGCCAGCAGTTCCCTGACACTAGAGGCCCTCTTGAATGGCTACACCTTC.

This chain connects TRBV15 to TRBJ2-1; 12 bases fit TRBD2. From germline, CDR1 is LNHNV and CDR2 YYDKDF (reference sequence). The CDR3 length is 17 residues. V was clipped by 1 base and J by 2 bases; unmatched bases: 3. DNA of the CDR3: TGTGCCACCAGCAGAGTTCTAGCGGGAGGGCCCTACAATGAGCAGTTCTTC. This codes for CATSRVLAGGPYNEQFF.

CDR3 protein: CASSLSAELPEQYF. The CDR3 DNA reads as TGCGCCAGCAGCTTGTCCGCCGAGCTCCCGGAGCAGTACTTC. V is TRBV5-1 and J is TRBJ2-7, with D unclear. There are 14 residues in the CDR3. V was cut by 1 base and J by 7 bases, with 15 bases left in between. CDR1 is SGHRS, CDR2 YFSETQ, per germline.